This T cell receptor (beta chain) was recorded in a study of blood T cell repertoires in COVID-19. Original data processing: Reference gene primer amplification in the assay estimated nucleated cell counts. Produced via immunoSEQ multiplex PCR; TCRdb's table is partial and in-frame only. V, J and clone size are taken as reported in that table, and D and trimming were inferred from the DNA itself. The repertoire holds 250,000 to 300,000 clones, with 88% as singletons. Sample: peripheral blood. The receptor comes from a woman between 25 and 40 years old with COVID-19, enrolled during active disease.

The CDR3 reads CASSYGRGAVKAFF. The CDR3 bases are TGTGCCAGCAGTTACGGCAGGGGGGCCGTTAAAGCTTTCTTT. The chain links TRBV6-5 to TRBJ1-1; 7 bases fit TRBD1. The CDR3 consists of 14 residues. V lost 2 bases, J lost 9 bases, and 9 bases stayed unmatched. CDR1 is MNHEY and CDR2 is SVGAGI in the germline V gene.